This is a list of T cell receptor beta chains from one sample in a study of cytomegalovirus exposure and HLA in healthy donors. Some clones are missing from TCRdb's copy, which holds only in-frame ones; the method was immunoSEQ multiplex PCR. Of 150,000 or so clones in the sample, roughly 80% were seen once. The source material was PBMCs. The source is a woman in her 40s in good health and CMV-seropositive. CDR3s include the opening cysteine and the closing phenylalanine or tryptophan. D genes are given only for firm matches. Clone size is stated in some rows and not others, as once, few, many or a class when expanded.

- | TRBJ2-7 | TRBV7-2 | - | TGTGCCAGCAGCTTACGTGGGGGAGGAATCACCTACGAGCAGTACTTC | CASSLRGGGITYEQYF
- | TRBJ2-7 | TRBV29-1 | - | TGCAGCGTACGGACTGGGGAGCAGTACTTC | CSVRTGEQYF
TRBD2 | TRBJ2-5 | TRBV27 | - | TGTGCCAGCAGTTTTGCGGGAGGAGAGACCCAGTACTTC | CASSFAGGETQYF
TRBD2 | TRBJ2-7 | TRBV15 | - | TGTGCCACCAGCAGAGATCGAGCTAGCGGGAACGAGCAGTACTTC | CATSRDRASGNEQYF
- | TRBJ2-6 | TRBV5-6 | - | TGTGCCAGCAGCCTCCCCCGGGCTGGGGCCAACGTCCTGACTTTC | CASSLPRAGANVLTF
- | TRBJ2-6 | TRBV5-1 | - | TGCGCCAGCAGCCCACAACCAAAATTGGGACACTCAACCACTTCTGGGGCCAACGTCCTGACTTTC | CASSPQPKLGHSTTSGANVLTF
- | TRBJ1-2 | TRBV18 | - | TGTGCCAGCTCACCACCGGGGGAAGGGACTTATGGCTACACCTTC | CASSPPGEGTYGYTF
TRBD2 | TRBJ2-1 | TRBV9 | - | TGTGCCAGCAGCGTAGTTGGACTAGCAGACAATGAGCAGTTCTTC | CASSVVGLADNEQFF
TRBD1 | TRBJ2-1 | TRBV19 | - | TGTGCCAGTAGAACCGGGACAGGGGTCATCCACAATGAGCAGTTCTTC | CASRTGTGVIHNEQFF
- | TRBJ2-7 | TRBV7-3 | - | TGTGCCAGCAGCTTAAGTTACTCGCGACAGCTCTACGAGCAGTACTTC | CASSLSYSRQLYEQYF
- | TRBJ2-7 | TRBV10-3 | - | TGTGCCATCAGTGGGGGGGGCGTTTACGAGCAGTACTTC | CAISGGGVYEQYF
- | TRBJ2-5 | TRBV6-1 | - | TGTGCCAGCAGTGAGGCAGGGCAAGAGACCCAGTACTTC | CASSEAGQETQYF
- | TRBJ1-5 | TRBV30 | - | TGTGCCTGGAGTGAAAACACGAGGCAGCCCCAGCATTTT | CAWSENTRQPQHF
TRBD2 | TRBJ2-7 | TRBV27 | once | TGTGCCAGCAGTTTGAGAGCGGGAGGTTACGAGCAGTACTTC | CASSLRAGGYEQYF
TRBD1 | TRBJ2-5 | TRBV30 | few | TGTGCCTGGAGGGACAGGGGGCGCTCCGAGACCCAGTACTTC | CAWRDRGRSETQYF
- | TRBJ2-5 | TRBV28 | - | TGTGCCAGCATGACACCGCTCCAAGAGACCCAGTACTTC | CASMTPLQETQYF
- | TRBJ2-7 | TRBV7-2 | - | TGTGCCTCCCGGCGGAGCTACGAGCAGTACTTC | CASRRSYEQYF
TRBD2 | TRBJ2-1 | TRBV5-1 | - | TGCGCCAGCAGCTCTCCGGGACTAGCGCGTGCCTACAATGAGCAGTTCTTC | CASSSPGLARAYNEQFF
- | TRBJ2-7 | TRBV21-1 | - | TGTGCCAGCAGTCCGGGGGGAGGGTGCGAGCAGTACTTC | CASSPGGGCEQYF
TRBD2 | TRBJ2-7 | TRBV10-2 | - | TGCGCCAGCAGTGAGCCTAGCGGGAGCGGTCAGTACGAGCAGTACTTC | CASSEPSGSGQYEQYF
TRBD2 | TRBJ2-2 | TRBV7-3 | - | TGTGCCAGCAGCCCGGGGGGTAGAACCGGGGAGCTGTTTTTT | CASSPGGRTGELFF
- | TRBJ1-3 | TRBV4-1 | - | TGCGCCAGCAGCCCCCCGGGCTCTGGAAACACCATATATTTT | CASSPPGSGNTIYF
- | TRBJ2-7 | TRBV11-2 | - | TGTGCCAGCAGCCCCAAAGAAACAGGGCACTCCTACGAGCAGTACTTC | CASSPKETGHSYEQYF
- | TRBJ1-4 | TRBV6-6 | - | TGTGCCAGCAGTTACAGGGGAGGGGATAATGAAAAACTGTTTTTT | CASSYRGGDNEKLFF
- | TRBJ2-7 | TRBV28 | - | TGTGCCAGCAGTTTATTCGGGACAAGCATATACGAGCAGTACTTC | CASSLFGTSIYEQYF
TRBD2 | TRBJ2-7 | TRBV6-1 | - | TGTGCCAGCAGTGAAGTCTTTGACGTGGGACTAGCGGGAGAACCCTACGAGCAGTACTTC | CASSEVFDVGLAGEPYEQYF
- | TRBJ2-5 | TRBV2 | few | TGTGCCAGCACCTTAGAGCGAGACCAGTACTTC | CASTLERDQYF
- | TRBJ1-4 | TRBV28 | - | TGTGCCAGCACCCTGGGGGGTGGTGAAAAACTGTTTTTT | CASTLGGGEKLFF
- | TRBJ1-4 | TRBV20-1 | - | TGCAGTGCAACCCTAGGAGAAAAACTGTTTTTT | CSATLGEKLFF
TRBD2 | TRBJ2-1 | TRBV5-4 | - | TGTGCCAGCAGCTTGGGAGGAGGCGGGAGGGCCCGTGAGCAGTTCTTC | CASSLGGGGRAREQFF
- | TRBJ1-2 | TRBV28 | - | TGTGCCAGCAGTTTCGTCAGGGGAGTCGATGGCTACACCTTC | CASSFVRGVDGYTF
TRBD2 | TRBJ2-7 | TRBV25-1 | - | TGTGCCAGCGGTAGCGGGAGGGCCTACGAGCAGTACTTC | CASGSGRAYEQYF
TRBD1 | TRBJ1-1 | TRBV28 | - | TGTGCCAGCAACAGGGGCAACACTGAAGCTTTCTTT | CASNRGNTEAFF
- | TRBJ1-1 | TRBV4-1 | - | TGCGCCAGCAGCTTTACCTCAACCGGAGCCGAAGCTTTCTTT | CASSFTSTGAEAFF
TRBD1 | TRBJ1-2 | TRBV30 | - | TGTGCCTGGAGTTTGTCAGGCAGGGGGCTTGGCTACACCTTC | CAWSLSGRGLGYTF
- | TRBJ1-1 | TRBV12-5 | - | TGTGCTAGTGGTTCGGGTCTGAACACTGAAGCTTTCTTT | CASGSGLNTEAFF
- | TRBJ2-5 | TRBV5-1 | once | TGCGCCAGCAGCTTGGGGGTAGGGGCATGGTCGGCAGAGACCCAGTACTTC | CASSLGVGAWSAETQYF
TRBD1 | TRBJ1-5 | TRBV6-6 | few | TGTGCCAGCAGCGGACAGGGTGGCAATCAGCCCCAGCATTTT | CASSGQGGNQPQHF
- | TRBJ1-5 | TRBV19 | - | TGTGCCAGTAGCTCGTTGGCAGGTCTGAACCCCCAGCATTTT | CASSSLAGLNPQHF
TRBD1 | TRBJ1-6 | TRBV2 | - | TGTGCCAGCAGCCGGGACAGAACGAATTCACCCCTCCACTTT | CASSRDRTNSPLHF
- | TRBJ2-5 | TRBV28 | once | TGTGCCAGCAGTTTATTGGGGGGTGGGGAGACCCAGTACTTC | CASSLLGGGETQYF
TRBD1 | TRBJ1-3 | TRBV10-3 | - | TGTGCCATCAGGTCATCCGGGACAGGGGAAAGTATCTCTGGAAACACCATATATTTT | CAIRSSGTGESISGNTIYF
- | TRBJ2-3 | TRBV6-1 | - | TGTGCCAGCAGTATTTTCGGGAAGGCCGGGGATACGCAGTATTTT | CASSIFGKAGDTQYF
TRBD1 | TRBJ1-4 | TRBV28 | - | TGTGCCAGCAGTTTACCGGGACAGCTTGCAACTAATGAAAAACTGTTTTTT | CASSLPGQLATNEKLFF
- | TRBJ1-2 | TRBV28 | - | TGTGCCAGCAGTTCCTACCACCTACAGTACAATACAGGGAGTTACAATGGCTACACCTTC | CASSSYHLQYNTGSYNGYTF
- | TRBJ1-1 | TRBV27 | - | TGTGCCAGCAGTAAAAATGAACGGGGGAACACTGAAGCTTTCTTT | CASSKNERGNTEAFF
TRBD1 | TRBJ2-1 | TRBV7-3 | - | TGTGCCAGCAGCTTAGCGGACAGGGAATACAATGAGCAGTTCTTC | CASSLADREYNEQFF
TRBD1 | TRBJ2-5 | TRBV30 | once | TGTGCCTGGAGACGCCGAGGACAGGGGGCTTTAGGGACCCAGTACTTC | CAWRRRGQGALGTQYF